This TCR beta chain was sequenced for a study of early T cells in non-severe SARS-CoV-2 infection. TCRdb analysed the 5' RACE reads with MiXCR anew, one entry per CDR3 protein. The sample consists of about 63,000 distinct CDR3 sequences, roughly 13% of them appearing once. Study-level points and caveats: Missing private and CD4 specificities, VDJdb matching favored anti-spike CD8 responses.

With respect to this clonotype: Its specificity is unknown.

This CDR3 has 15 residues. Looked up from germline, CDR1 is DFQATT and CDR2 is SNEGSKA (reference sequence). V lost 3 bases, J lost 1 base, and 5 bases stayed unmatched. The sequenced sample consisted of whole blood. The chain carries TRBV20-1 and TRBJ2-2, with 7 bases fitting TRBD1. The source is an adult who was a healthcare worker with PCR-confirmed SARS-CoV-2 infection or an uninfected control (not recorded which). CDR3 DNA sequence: TGCAGTGCTAGGGTTGGGACAGAGAACACCGGGGAGCTGTTTTTT. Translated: CSARVGTENTGELFF.